The clone carrying this T cell receptor (beta chain) appeared many times. V was cut by 6 bases and J by 3 bases, with 15 bases left in between. The CDR3 is made up of 15 amino acids. The germline V gene encodes CDR1 SGHDT and CDR2 YYEEEE. Unique molecular identifiers were attached to individual cDNA molecules. One entry per CDR3 protein results from TCRdb running MiXCR on the 5' RACE reads. The repertoire holds about 37,000 distinct CDR3 sequences, with about 5.3% as singletons. This sample was included in a study of early T cells in non-severe SARS-CoV-2 infection. About the study: From unsorted whole blood, bulk RNA was sequenced, and the chains remained unpaired.

The rearrangement uses TRBV5-6 and TRBJ2-2, with D possibly TRBD2 on 5 matching bases. The sample in question was whole blood, obtained at baseline. The source is an adult who was a healthcare worker with PCR-confirmed SARS-CoV-2 infection or an uninfected control (not recorded which). CDR3 residues: CASNRVDSDTGELFF. CDR3 nucleotide sequence: TGTGCCAGCAATAGGGTGGACTCAGACACCGGGGAGCTGTTTTTT.